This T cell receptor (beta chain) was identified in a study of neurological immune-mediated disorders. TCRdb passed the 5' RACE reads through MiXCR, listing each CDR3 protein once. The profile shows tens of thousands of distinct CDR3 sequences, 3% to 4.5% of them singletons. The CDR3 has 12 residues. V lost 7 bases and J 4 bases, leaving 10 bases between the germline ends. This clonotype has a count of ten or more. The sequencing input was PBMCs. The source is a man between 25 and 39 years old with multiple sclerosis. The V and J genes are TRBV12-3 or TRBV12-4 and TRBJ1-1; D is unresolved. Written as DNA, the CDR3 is TGTGCCAGCATCCTGGTGGGCACTGAAGCTTTCTTT. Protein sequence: CASILVGTEAFF.